Detailed here is one TCR beta chain. This clone was counted only a few times. Its antigen has not been determined. Base-call qualities are not available, and no considerably larger clone is one nucleotide away. This same CDR3 is encoded by further DNA sequences in the sample. Before undergoing thyroid surgery, none of the patients had been given any kind of treatment. Using T-cell receptor beta sequencing, the study looked back at clinical samples from patients collected from about 2011 to 2018. These data originate in a study of metastatic and nonmetastatic thyroid tumors (dated by TCRdb to about 2020). General notes on the study: For patients with malignant and with benign thyroid disease, the researchers compared repertoires between peripheral blood samples and tumor or nodule tissue samples. What the authors observed across the whole study: TCR beta diversity was reported as significantly higher in malignant tumors than in benign nodules, in both blood and tumor samples.

Receptors were amplified or captured by PCR. The data were produced on an Illumina HiSeq 4000. High-throughput sequencing was used to profile the TCR beta-chain CDR3 region of each patient. Regarding the original processing steps: The researchers built a classifier to tell apart papillary thyroid cancer patients with distant metastasis, based on CDR3 differences among clinicopathological groups. To measure repertoire diversity the researchers used the Shannon index, while the Morisita-Horn index served to gauge how similar the tumor and blood repertoires were. In-frame beta chains were kept once TCRdb had trimmed the public reads at Q25 with fastp and called clones with MiXCR. These V and J calls derive from TCRdb rather than the authors' analysis. For this sample the table gives some 30,000 clones, of which less than 30% were detected only once. The top ten hold 30% of the sample. From the cysteine through the phenylalanine, the CDR3 covers 13 amino acids. This entry keeps only the CDR3 DNA: 39 bases, framed from base 1. V lost 3 bases and J lost 1 base; the stretch between them is 6 bases long. Via the germline V gene (reference sequence), CDR1 is MNHEY and CDR2 SMNVEV.

The material sequenced was blood. The rearranged segments are TRBV27 and TRBJ1-2, with the identity of the D gene unclear. The receptor was derived from a female donor with papillary thyroid cancer or a benign thyroid nodule (not recorded which). Some clones in this sample may be carry-over from other donors' samples. The base sequence is TGTGCCAGCAGTTTTGAGGGTAACTATGGCTACACCTTC. It translates to CASSFEGNYGYTF.